This is a list of T cell receptor beta chains from one sample in a study of blood T cell repertoires in COVID-19. TCRdb's table, derived via immunoSEQ multiplex PCR, lists solely in-frame clones and lacks some. The sample records tens of thousands of clones, more than 80% being singletons. Sequenced input: peripheral blood. Source of these receptors: a middle-aged man with COVID-19, enrolled during active disease. CDR3s include the opening cysteine and the closing phenylalanine or tryptophan. Fields, in order: J gene, D gene, V gene, clone size, CDR3 DNA, CDR3 protein. A D gene is named only where the DNA matches it firmly. Only some rows state a clone size, as once, few, many or a class for expanded clones.

j_call: TRBJ2-7; d_call: TRBD1; v_call: TRBV28; clone_size: once; cdr3_nt: TGTGCCAGCAGTCAAACTTCCAGGGGGCGCTCCGAGCAGTACTTC; cdr3_aa: CASSQTSRGRSEQYF
j_call: TRBJ1-5; d_call: NA; v_call: TRBV20-1; clone_size: once; cdr3_nt: TGCAGTGCTAGTTCGACAATTAATCAGCCCCAGCATTTT; cdr3_aa: CSASSTINQPQHF
j_call: TRBJ2-5; d_call: NA; v_call: TRBV21-1; clone_size: NA; cdr3_nt: TGTGCCAGCGGGACAGGGGGTTTCGGAGTCCAAGAGACCCAGTACTTC; cdr3_aa: CASGTGGFGVQETQYF
j_call: TRBJ2-2; d_call: NA; v_call: TRBV30; clone_size: once; cdr3_nt: TGTGCCTGGAGTGTAGGCGGGCCCGGGGAGCTGTTTTTT; cdr3_aa: CAWSVGGPGELFF
j_call: TRBJ1-1; d_call: TRBD1; v_call: TRBV7-2; clone_size: NA; cdr3_nt: TGTGCCAGCAGCTTTACAGGGGATCTGAACACTGAAGCTTTCTTT; cdr3_aa: CASSFTGDLNTEAFF
j_call: TRBJ1-4; d_call: NA; v_call: TRBV15; clone_size: NA; cdr3_nt: TGTGCCACCAGCAGTCCAGGGATTTTTGAAAAACTGTTTTTT; cdr3_aa: CATSSPGIFEKLFF
j_call: TRBJ1-5; d_call: NA; v_call: TRBV7-8; clone_size: NA; cdr3_nt: TGTGCCAGCAGCTTCGGTAATAGCAATCAGCCCCAGCATTTT; cdr3_aa: CASSFGNSNQPQHF
j_call: TRBJ2-7; d_call: TRBD1; v_call: TRBV19; clone_size: NA; cdr3_nt: TGTGCCAGTAGGACGACCGGGACAGGGGCCTACGAGCAGTACTTC; cdr3_aa: CASRTTGTGAYEQYF
j_call: TRBJ2-1; d_call: TRBD1; v_call: TRBV11-3; clone_size: NA; cdr3_nt: TGTGCCAGCAGCCCCGATCCTCGGACAGGGGACAATGAGCAGTTCTTC; cdr3_aa: CASSPDPRTGDNEQFF
j_call: TRBJ2-7; d_call: NA; v_call: TRBV5-4; clone_size: NA; cdr3_nt: TGTGCCAGCAGTTATAGCAGGGGTTCCTACGAGCAGTACTTC; cdr3_aa: CASSYSRGSYEQYF
j_call: TRBJ2-1; d_call: TRBD2; v_call: TRBV28; clone_size: NA; cdr3_nt: TGTGCCAGCAGTACCCCGGGACTAGCGGGGAGCTACAATGAGCAGTTCTTC; cdr3_aa: CASSTPGLAGSYNEQFF
j_call: TRBJ1-2; d_call: TRBD1; v_call: TRBV7-2; clone_size: once; cdr3_nt: TGTGCCAGCAGCGCCGACAGGGTGGACGGCTACACCTTC; cdr3_aa: CASSADRVDGYTF
j_call: TRBJ1-5; d_call: TRBD1; v_call: TRBV28; clone_size: NA; cdr3_nt: TGTGCCAGCAGGACCCAGGGAGGGAATAGACAGGGGAGTCAGCCCCAGCATTTT; cdr3_aa: CASRTQGGNRQGSQPQHF
j_call: TRBJ2-1; d_call: NA; v_call: TRBV15; clone_size: once; cdr3_nt: TGTGCCACCAGCAGACCCAGGGGGGACTACAATGAGCAGTTCTTC; cdr3_aa: CATSRPRGDYNEQFF
j_call: TRBJ1-2; d_call: TRBD1; v_call: TRBV4-2; clone_size: NA; cdr3_nt: TGTGCCAGCAGCCAAGCTTCCGGGACAGGGTACTATGGCTACACCTTC; cdr3_aa: CASSQASGTGYYGYTF
j_call: TRBJ1-2; d_call: NA; v_call: TRBV6-5; clone_size: NA; cdr3_nt: TGTGCCAGCAGCCTTTATGGCTACACCTTC; cdr3_aa: CASSLYGYTF
j_call: TRBJ2-7; d_call: TRBD1; v_call: TRBV4-1; clone_size: NA; cdr3_nt: TGCGCCAGCAGCCGCGTTACCGGGACAGAATCCTACGAGCAGTACTTC; cdr3_aa: CASSRVTGTESYEQYF
j_call: TRBJ2-2; d_call: NA; v_call: TRBV13; clone_size: NA; cdr3_nt: TGTGCCAGCAGCCCCAGGGCGGGGGCGCAGACCGGGGAGCTGTTTTTT; cdr3_aa: CASSPRAGAQTGELFF
j_call: TRBJ1-6; d_call: NA; v_call: TRBV12-2; clone_size: NA; cdr3_nt: TGTGCAAGTCGCTCACAGACGGACAGGGGGCAGTTCACCCTCCACTTT; cdr3_aa: CASRSQTDRGQFTLHF
j_call: TRBJ2-5; d_call: NA; v_call: TRBV7-2; clone_size: NA; cdr3_nt: TGTGCCAGCAGCTTAGCCCAGGGCGAGACCCAGTACTTC; cdr3_aa: CASSLAQGETQYF
j_call: TRBJ2-7; d_call: NA; v_call: TRBV2; clone_size: NA; cdr3_nt: TGTGCCAGCAGTGAACAAGCACACAGGGAGCAGTACTTC; cdr3_aa: CASSEQAHREQYF
j_call: TRBJ1-5; d_call: TRBD1; v_call: TRBV28; clone_size: NA; cdr3_nt: TGTGCCAGCAGTCCATACATCGACAGGGCTTATCAGCCCCAGCATTTT; cdr3_aa: CASSPYIDRAYQPQHF
j_call: TRBJ1-1; d_call: TRBD1; v_call: TRBV6-5; clone_size: NA; cdr3_nt: TGTGCCAGCAGTTACCAGGGGGGAGGTGAAGCTTTCTTT; cdr3_aa: CASSYQGGGEAFF
j_call: TRBJ1-5; d_call: TRBD1; v_call: TRBV15; clone_size: NA; cdr3_nt: TGTGCCACCAGCAGAGATTCTCGACAGGGTGATCAGCCCCAGCATTTT; cdr3_aa: CATSRDSRQGDQPQHF
j_call: TRBJ1-1; d_call: NA; v_call: TRBV7-3; clone_size: NA; cdr3_nt: TGTGCCAGCAGCTTAACCGAACAGACGGAAGCTTTCTTT; cdr3_aa: CASSLTEQTEAFF
j_call: TRBJ1-6; d_call: TRBD1; v_call: TRBV9; clone_size: NA; cdr3_nt: TGTGCCAGCAGTGAAACAGGGGACTCACCCCTCCACTTT; cdr3_aa: CASSETGDSPLHF
j_call: TRBJ2-7; d_call: TRBD2; v_call: TRBV5-1; clone_size: NA; cdr3_nt: TGCGCCAGCAGCTTACTTCTAGCGGACTACGAGCAGTACTTC; cdr3_aa: CASSLLLADYEQYF
j_call: TRBJ2-5; d_call: NA; v_call: TRBV11-3; clone_size: NA; cdr3_nt: TGTGCCAGCAGCGTTACAGGGTTGAGAGAGACCCAGTACTTC; cdr3_aa: CASSVTGLRETQYF
j_call: TRBJ1-6; d_call: NA; v_call: TRBV25-1; clone_size: NA; cdr3_nt: TGTGCCAGCCATCTTAGCTCCTATAATTCACCCCTCCACTTT; cdr3_aa: CASHLSSYNSPLHF
j_call: TRBJ2-7; d_call: NA; v_call: TRBV2; clone_size: NA; cdr3_nt: TGTGCCAGCAGTTCCCGGAGCTACGAGCAGTACTTC; cdr3_aa: CASSSRSYEQYF
j_call: TRBJ2-5; d_call: TRBD1; v_call: TRBV19; clone_size: few; cdr3_nt: TGTGCCAGTAAACAGGGGTACCAAGAGACCCAGTACTTC; cdr3_aa: CASKQGYQETQYF
j_call: TRBJ1-1; d_call: TRBD1; v_call: TRBV6-2/TRBV6-3; clone_size: NA; cdr3_nt: TGTGCCAGCAGTTTAGACACAGGGGGCCTGAACACTGAAGCTTTCTTT; cdr3_aa: CASSLDTGGLNTEAFF
j_call: TRBJ2-1; d_call: NA; v_call: TRBV12-5; clone_size: once; cdr3_nt: TGTGCTAGTGGTTTGGTGGTTGCGGGGGCAACAAATGAGCAGTTCTTC; cdr3_aa: CASGLVVAGATNEQFF
j_call: TRBJ1-6; d_call: NA; v_call: TRBV12-3/TRBV12-4; clone_size: NA; cdr3_nt: TGTGCCAGCAGTTCGGACAGCTATTCACCCCTCCACTTT; cdr3_aa: CASSSDSYSPLHF
j_call: TRBJ2-7; d_call: NA; v_call: TRBV12-3/TRBV12-4; clone_size: NA; cdr3_nt: TGTGCCACCCAGCGGGCCGCGGGTTACGAGCAGTACTTC; cdr3_aa: CATQRAAGYEQYF
j_call: TRBJ2-2; d_call: TRBD1; v_call: TRBV2; clone_size: NA; cdr3_nt: TGTGCCAGCAGTGTGGGACAGGCGAACACCGGGGAGCTGTTTTTT; cdr3_aa: CASSVGQANTGELFF
j_call: TRBJ1-1; d_call: TRBD1; v_call: TRBV9; clone_size: NA; cdr3_nt: TGTGCCAGCAGCGCAGACAGGGTGTCGACTGAAGCTTTCTTT; cdr3_aa: CASSADRVSTEAFF
j_call: TRBJ1-4; d_call: NA; v_call: TRBV27; clone_size: NA; cdr3_nt: TGTGCCAGCAGCCCAATTAACAGGGCTGGAAATGAAAAACTGTTTTTT; cdr3_aa: CASSPINRAGNEKLFF
j_call: TRBJ1-6; d_call: TRBD1; v_call: TRBV18; clone_size: NA; cdr3_nt: TGTGCCAGCTCAAGGGACAGGGCGGATTCACCCCTCCACTTT; cdr3_aa: CASSRDRADSPLHF
j_call: TRBJ2-1; d_call: NA; v_call: TRBV6-2/TRBV6-3; clone_size: NA; cdr3_nt: TGTGCCAGCAGTAGCCTGGACAGTAGGAGCAATGAGCAGTTCTTC; cdr3_aa: CASSSLDSRSNEQFF